This is a list of T cell receptor beta chains from one sample in a study of regulatory T cells in long-lasting Graves disease. Using its own MiXCR run on the multiplex PCR reads, TCRdb lists one record per CDR3 protein. This table has hundreds of thousands of distinct CDR3 sequences, roughly 20% appearing once. The sample was peripheral blood mononuclear cells (PBMCs), taken when the disease was refractory, from a patient treated with antithyroid drugs. The receptors stem from a female donor with Graves disease. The conserved cysteine and the conserved F or W are not part of the CDR3 here.

j_call v_call cdr3_aa
TRBJ1-3 TRBV7-8 ASSLGVTGATGNTIY
TRBJ2-3 TRBV20-1 SATRLAGGRDTQY
TRBJ1-2 TRBV5-6 ASSTKGQGLYGYT
TRBJ2-7 TRBV28 ASSPGQGRYEQY
TRBJ2-5 TRBV12-3/TRBV12-4 ASSETGTGGRETQY
TRBJ1-1 TRBV6-1 ASSEAGLPNTEAF
TRBJ2-2 TRBV2 ASSDPNANTGELF
TRBJ2-7 TRBV7-6 ASSSGSGLTYEQY
TRBJ1-1 TRBV6-5 ASSYKFGTEAF
TRBJ1-1 TRBV11-1 ASSRFRGQGDEAF
TRBJ2-7 TRBV11-2 ASSDTLAGAYEQY
TRBJ2-5 TRBV6-1 ASSLDGGIQTQY
TRBJ2-7 TRBV5-1 ASSLDRAQGYEQY
TRBJ2-7 TRBV7-2 ASSNYIGEQY
TRBJ2-7 TRBV27 ASSLNKGGYNEQY
TRBJ1-1 TRBV7-2 ASSLVGAAEVF
TRBJ2-2 TRBV5-1 ASSYETGELF
TRBJ1-3 TRBV5-1 ASSSGRKGSSGNTIY
TRBJ1-6 TRBV13 ASSSQGAGRYNSPLH
TRBJ2-5 TRBV27 ASSPTFVETQY
TRBJ2-7 TRBV7-9 ASGRTGSSYEQY
TRBJ2-5 TRBV6-1 ASRLSAETQY
TRBJ2-2 TRBV6-1 ASRESGIVNTGELF
TRBJ2-1 TRBV20-1 SARVETPYNEQF
TRBJ2-4 TRBV27 ASSTVSTKNIQY
TRBJ2-3 TRBV20-1 SQRALDTQY
TRBJ2-7 TRBV6-2/TRBV6-3 ASELGTMSYEQY
TRBJ1-1 TRBV20-1 SASLAGMNTEAF
TRBJ2-1 TRBV29-1 SAVRLTSGRASGDEQF
TRBJ2-2 TRBV27 ASSLVGFANTGELF
TRBJ2-5 TRBV2 ASSDNLVQETQY
TRBJ2-1 TRBV7-3 ASSFSLAATYNEQF
TRBJ2-1 TRBV2 ASIPGTSGDNEQF
TRBJ1-3 TRBV6-1 ASSERRSTIY
TRBJ1-1 TRBV27 ASRGGQGYTEAF
TRBJ2-3 TRBV2 ASGRALGGLDTQY
TRBJ2-7 TRBV27 ASSFSKRGSYEQY
TRBJ1-2 TRBV19 ASSIGDRGPSYGYT
TRBJ2-1 TRBV11-3 ASSPERGSYNEQF
TRBJ1-2 TRBV20-1 SARGGRIRYGYT
TRBJ2-7 TRBV19 ASSSGTLRSEQY
TRBJ2-2 TRBV29-1 SVETSGKTEELF
TRBJ2-3 TRBV6-2/TRBV6-3 ASSYSEADTQY
TRBJ2-7 TRBV2 ASIGMEYEQY
TRBJ2-1 TRBV29-1 SVHRDRTYNEQF
TRBJ1-1 TRBV24-1 ATRDLSNTEAF
TRBJ1-2 TRBV20-1 SASQREGLGYGYT
TRBJ2-5 TRBV20-1 SAPPGLVLGVETQY
TRBJ1-1 TRBV2 ASGRGPGNTEAF
TRBJ1-2 TRBV2 ASNEGPNYGYT
TRBJ1-1 TRBV11-2 ASSSQGALYTEAF
TRBJ1-2 TRBV7-2 ASSPGQGHGGYT
TRBJ1-1 TRBV12-3/TRBV12-4 ASSFGPGTEAF